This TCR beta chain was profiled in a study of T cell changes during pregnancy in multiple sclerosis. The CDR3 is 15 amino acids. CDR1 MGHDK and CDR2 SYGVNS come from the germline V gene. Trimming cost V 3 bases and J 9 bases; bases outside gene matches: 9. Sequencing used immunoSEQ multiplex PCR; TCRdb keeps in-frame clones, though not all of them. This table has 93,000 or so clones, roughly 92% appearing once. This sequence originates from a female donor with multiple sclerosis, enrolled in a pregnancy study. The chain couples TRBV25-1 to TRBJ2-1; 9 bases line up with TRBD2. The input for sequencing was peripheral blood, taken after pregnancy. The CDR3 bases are TGTGCCAGCAGTGACCCTCGAAGAGCGGGAGGTGAGCAGTTCTTC. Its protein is CASSDPRRAGGEQFF. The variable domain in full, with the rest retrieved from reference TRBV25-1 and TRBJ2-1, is EADIYQTPRYLVIGTGKKITLECSQTMGHDKMYWYQQDPGMELHLIHYSYGVNSTEKGDLSSESTVSRIRTEHFPLTLESARPSHTSQYLCASSDPRRAGGEQFFGPGTRLTVL.